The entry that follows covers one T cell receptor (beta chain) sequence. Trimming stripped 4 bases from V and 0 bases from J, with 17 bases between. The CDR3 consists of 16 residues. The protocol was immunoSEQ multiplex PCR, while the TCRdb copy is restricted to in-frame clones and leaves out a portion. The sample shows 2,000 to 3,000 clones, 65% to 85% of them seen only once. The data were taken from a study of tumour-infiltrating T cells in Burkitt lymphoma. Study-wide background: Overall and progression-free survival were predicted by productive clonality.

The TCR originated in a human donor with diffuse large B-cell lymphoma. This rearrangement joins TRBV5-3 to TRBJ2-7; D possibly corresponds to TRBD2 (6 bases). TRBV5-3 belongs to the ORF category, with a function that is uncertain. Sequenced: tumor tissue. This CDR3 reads CARSRREGASSYEQYF. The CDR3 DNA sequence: TGTGCCAGAAGCAGGAGGGAAGGGGCCAGCTCCTACGAGCAGTACTTC.